Following are 3 T cell receptor beta chains from one sample sequenced in a study of monozygotic twins with inflammatory bowel disease. Each CDR3 protein gets one entry in TCRdb, which reprocessed the 5' RACE reads and gives no DNA. The repertoire table contains 300,000 to 350,000 distinct CDR3 sequences. The sample comprised blood. The receptors derive from a human donor with ulcerative colitis or Crohn's disease, or a healthy co-twin of an affected twin (not recorded which).

The chain combines TRBV6-5 with TRBJ2-5; lacking DNA, the TRBD1 call made by TCRdb goes unchecked. Per the germline V gene, CDR1 is MNHEY and CDR2 is SVGAGI. The CDR3 length is 13 residues. The CDR3 reads CASSSTGDGTQYF.

The chain has TRBV6-2 or TRBV6-3 and TRBJ2-7; TCRdb's assignment of TRBD2 cannot be checked, as there is no DNA. The germline gives CDR1 MNHEY, CDR2 SVGEGT. The CDR3 spans 16 residues. CDR3 residues: CASSYPLGGGSYEQYF.

The V and J genes are TRBV30 and TRBJ1-6; TCRdb's D call, TRBD1, is unchecked because there is no DNA. The CDR3 is 15 amino acids. The germline V gene encodes CDR1 GTSNPN and CDR2 SVGIG (reference sequence). The chain's CDR3 is CAWSVGGQGNSPLHF.